The 7 T cell receptor beta chains presented below share a single source sample, sequenced in a study of T cells after yellow fever vaccination. TCRdb passed the 5' RACE reads through MiXCR, listing each CDR3 protein once. This sample has approximately 93,000 distinct CDR3 sequences, with 5.8% found just once. Sequencing was performed on CD8+ T cells sorted from PBMCs, taken 10 days after the yellow fever booster vaccination. The receptors derive from a man in his late teens or twenties who received the YFV17D yellow fever vaccine.

This clonotype was seen a few times. A junction end diverges from the germline sequence, so it may reflect a read error. The chain is built from TRBV5-1 and TRBJ2-7; D is unresolved. Germline CDR1 reads SGHRS; CDR2 reads YFSETQ. CDR3 length: 12 amino acids. The CDR3 is CASSLSSNEQYF. The CDR3 DNA follows: TGCGCCAGCAGCTTAAGCTCCAACGAGCAGTACTTC.

This chain joins TRBV7-6 and TRBJ2-1; TRBD1 aligns across 9 bases. V was pared by 1 base and J by 6 bases, with 1 base of the junction left unmatched. The CDR3 has 14 amino acids. Germline V lookup: CDR1 SGHVS, CDR2 FNYEAQ. CDR3 sequence reads: CASSLDRGRNEQFF. The CDR3 nucleotides are TGTGCCAGCAGCTTAGACAGGGGGCGCAATGAGCAGTTCTTC.

This chain links TRBV20-1 with TRBJ2-5; D call uncertain. The V gene's germline CDR1 is DFQATT and CDR2 SNEGSKA (reference sequence). V dropped 0 bases and J dropped 3 bases, with 11 bases sitting between them. This CDR3 comprises 14 residues. The CDR3 DNA sequence: TGCAGTGCTAGAGACTTCGTCGGAGAAGAGACCCAGTACTTC. Amino acids: CSARDFVGEETQYF.

CDR3 region: CASRQGQSLGYTIYF. The DNA of the CDR3 is TGTGCCAGCAGACAGGGACAAAGCCTTGGGTACACCATATATTTT. This chain connects TRBV27 to TRBJ1-3, with TRBD1 as a possible D gene (6 bases). Germline V gene data show CDR1 as MNHEY and CDR2 as SMNVEV (reference sequence). V gave up 6 bases and J gave up 8 bases, with 20 bases separating them. The CDR3 consists of 15 residues.

This clonotype was detected ten times or more. V and J are TRBV19 and TRBJ2-1; maybe TRBD2 (5 bases). Between the trimmed V and J ends, which lost 0 bases and 8 bases, there was a span of 11 bases. This CDR3 is built from 14 residues. The V gene's germline CDR1 is LNHDA and CDR2 SQIVND (reference sequence). In DNA, the CDR3 is TGTGCCAGTAGTATAGATCTAAGAGGGTATGAGCAGTTCTTC. Its translation: CASSIDLRGYEQFF. The complete variable domain, with remaining parts taken from reference TRBV19 and TRBJ2-1, reads DGGITQSPKYLFRKEGQNVTLSCEQNLNHDAMYWYRQDPGQGLRLIYYSQIVNDFQKGDIAEGYSVSREKKESFPLTVTSAQKNPTAFYLCASSIDLRGYEQFFGPGTRLTVL.

V is TRBV12-3 or TRBV12-4 and J is TRBJ2-2, with D unclear. V was trimmed by 6 bases and J by 2 bases, leaving 7 bases between them. This CDR3 spans 13 amino acids. The CDR3 nucleotides read TGTGCCAGCAGCCCTGATAACACCGGGGAGCTGTTTTTT. Its translation is CASSPDNTGELFF.

The V gene is TRBV2, the J gene TRBJ1-1; a possible D gene is TRBD1 (5 bases). Trimming pared 2 bases from V and 1 base from J, leaving 8 bases between. The CDR3 extends over 14 amino acids. Germline V gene data show CDR1 as SNHLY and CDR2 as FYNNEI. CDR3 residues: CASSESGQNTEAFF. The CDR3 coding sequence is TGTGCCAGCAGTGAATCTGGACAGAACACTGAAGCTTTCTTT.